The clone carrying this T cell receptor (beta chain) was seen only once. The data originate from a study of blood T cell repertoires in COVID-19. Study overall: Material from acute and convalescent COVID-19 was sourced from the United States, Italy and Spain. Sources were T cells, B-cell-depleted T cells, or PBMCs; the material itself was cDNA or gDNA.

The data were produced by immunoSEQ multiplex PCR, yet TCRdb's version contains in-frame clones alone and is incomplete. The sample has some 350,000 clones, 85% to 90% seen once; the top ten hold around 1%. V was pared by 7 bases and J by 2 bases, with 11 bases between. Germline V lookup: CDR1 PRHDT, CDR2 FYEKMQ (reference sequence). This CDR3 contains 13 residues. Two consecutive negative NP/OP PCR tests, clearance, or resolved symptoms defined Cohort 3 recovery. V usage is TRBV13 and J usage is TRBJ2-5, with D tentatively TRBD2 (5 bases). The TCR originated in a man aged 18 to 30 who had recovered from COVID-19. The specimen sequenced was PBMCs or T cells enriched from blood (not recorded which). In DNA form, the CDR3 reads TGTGCCAGCACGTCTCCGGGGCAAGAGACCCAGTACTTC. This sequence encodes CASTSPGQETQYF.